This T cell receptor (beta chain) was sequenced in a study of Graves' ophthalmopathy and Graves' hyperthyroidism. Findings and caveats of the study: Its predictions of ophthalmopathy progression gave the model almost 71% sensitivity and 72.22% specificity.

Amplified TCR beta CDR3 regions were obtained using RNA transcripts as template. HTBI primers were used in a first-round RT-PCR, which preceded a second-round multiplex PCR. Via MiXCR, TCRdb re-called the multiplex PCR reads, giving one row per CDR3 protein. Altogether about 1.1 million distinct CDR3 sequences are present, about 36% being singletons, with the ten largest covering 11%. There are 14 residues in the CDR3. The V and J ends lost 3 bases and 2 bases respectively, with 10 bases between them. The germline gives CDR1 SGHAT, CDR2 FQNNGV. In regard to this clonotype: The antigen is unknown.

Sequencing was carried out using peripheral blood or thyroid tissue (not recorded which). The clonotype comes from an adult man with Graves' hyperthyroidism. The genes are TRBV11-2 and TRBJ2-5; D unresolved. The CDR3 nucleotides are TGTGCCAGCAGCTTTTCAACGAGTCAAGAGACCCAGTACTTC. Amino acids: CASSFSTSQETQYF.